These 4 T cell receptor beta chains originate from one sample sequenced in a study of blood T cell repertoires in COVID-19. Using immunoSEQ multiplex PCR, the repertoire was profiled, and TCRdb retains in-frame clones only, with some absent. The sample lists some 90,000 clones; about 88% were seen once. Material for sequencing was peripheral blood. Receptors were obtained from a man aged 80 or over with active or convalescent COVID-19.

This clone appeared a single time. The chain couples TRBV15 to TRBJ1-2, with a weak D call TRBD1 (6 bases). Germline V lookup: CDR1 LNHNV, CDR2 YYDKDF (reference sequence). CDR3 length: 15 amino acids. The germline V and J ends were trimmed by 0 bases and 7 bases, with 15 bases remaining between them. The CDR3 nucleotides are TGTGCCACCAGCAGAGATTCCGGGGGGCTGAGTGGCTACACCTTC. Its translation is CATSRDSGGLSGYTF.

DNA for the CDR3: TGTGCCAGCCAGACAGGGGGCGCGTTGTTTTATTCACCCCTCCACTTT. This gives the protein CASQTGGALFYSPLHF. The chain links TRBV28 to TRBJ1-6; 10 bases align to TRBD1. The CDR3 sequence is 16 residues long. J lost 8 bases, V lost 8 bases, and 12 bases had no gene match. The germline CDR1 and CDR2 sequences are MDHEN and SYDVKM.

V usage is TRBV27 and J usage is TRBJ2-5; TRBD2 matches at 7 bases. J gave up 5 bases and V 5 bases, and 11 bases lay outside the gene matches. The CDR3 is 15 amino acids. In germline, CDR1 is MNHEY, CDR2 SMNVEV (reference sequence). The CDR3 sequence: CASSIGRAGVETQYF. As DNA, the CDR3 is TGTGCCAGCAGTATTGGGAGGGCCGGGGTGGAGACCCAGTACTTC.

The chain uses TRBV2 and TRBJ2-4, with D possibly being TRBD1 (5 bases). V was trimmed by 4 bases and J by 8 bases, leaving 9 bases between them. The CDR3 runs to 12 residues. Germline V gives CDR1 SNHLY, CDR2 FYNNEI. CDR3 nucleotide sequence: TGTGCCAGCAGTGTGCTAGGGGACATTCAGTACTTC. Its translation is CASSVLGDIQYF.